This T cell receptor (beta chain) was observed in a study of beta chain features in type 1 diabetes. As every portion of the isolated RNA was reverse transcribed, the sequencing read expressed TCRB transcripts. Using immunoSEQ multiplex PCR, the repertoire was profiled, and TCRdb retains in-frame clones only, with some absent. The sample lists 350,000 to 450,000 clones, over 12% seen once, with approximately 0.02% in the top ten. This receptor was taken from a woman under 30 in good health. Material for sequencing was naive CD4+ T cells from blood.

This CDR3 reads CAWKLQTYEQYF. As DNA, the CDR3 is TGTGCCTGGAAGTTACAGACCTACGAGCAGTACTTC. The chain couples TRBV30 to TRBJ2-7, with no clear D. Germline loops: CDR1 GTSNPN, CDR2 SVGIG (reference sequence). The ends were cut back, 4 bases at V and 2 bases at J, with 9 bases in the middle. The CDR3 runs 12 residues.